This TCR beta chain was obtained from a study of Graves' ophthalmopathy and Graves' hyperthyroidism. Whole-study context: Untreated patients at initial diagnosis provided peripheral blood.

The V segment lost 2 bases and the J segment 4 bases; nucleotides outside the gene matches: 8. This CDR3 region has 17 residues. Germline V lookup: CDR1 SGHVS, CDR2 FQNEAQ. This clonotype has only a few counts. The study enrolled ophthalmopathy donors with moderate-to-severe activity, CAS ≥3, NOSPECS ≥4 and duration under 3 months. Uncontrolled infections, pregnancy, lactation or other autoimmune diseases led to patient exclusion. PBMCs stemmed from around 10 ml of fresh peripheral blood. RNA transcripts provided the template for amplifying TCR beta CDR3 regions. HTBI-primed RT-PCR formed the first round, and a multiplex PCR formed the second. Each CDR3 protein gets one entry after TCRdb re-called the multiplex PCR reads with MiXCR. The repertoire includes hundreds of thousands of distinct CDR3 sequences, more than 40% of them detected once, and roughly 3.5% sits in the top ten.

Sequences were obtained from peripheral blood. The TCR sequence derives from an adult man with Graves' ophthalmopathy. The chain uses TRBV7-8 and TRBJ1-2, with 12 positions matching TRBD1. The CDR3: CASSLSGQGAISYGYTF. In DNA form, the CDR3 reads TGTGCCAGCAGCTTATCGGGACAGGGGGCGATTAGCTATGGCTACACCTTC.